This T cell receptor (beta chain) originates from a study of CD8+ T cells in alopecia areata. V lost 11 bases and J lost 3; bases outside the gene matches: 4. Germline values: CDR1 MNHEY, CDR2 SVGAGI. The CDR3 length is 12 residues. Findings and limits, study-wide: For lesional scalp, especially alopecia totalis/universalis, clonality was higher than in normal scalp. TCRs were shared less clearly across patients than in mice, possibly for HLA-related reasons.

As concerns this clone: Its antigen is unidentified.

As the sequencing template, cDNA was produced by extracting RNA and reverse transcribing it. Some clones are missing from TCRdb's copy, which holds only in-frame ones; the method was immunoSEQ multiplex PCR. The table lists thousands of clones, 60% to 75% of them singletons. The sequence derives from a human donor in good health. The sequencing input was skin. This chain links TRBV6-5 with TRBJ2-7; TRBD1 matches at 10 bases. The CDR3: CASGQGFYEQYF. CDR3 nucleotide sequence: TGTGCCTCGGGACAGGGGTTCTACGAGCAGTACTTC.